Included here is one T cell receptor beta chain sequence, with context. Its antigen is still unknown. Generated by immunoSEQ multiplex PCR, the TCRdb table keeps only in-frame clones and is missing some. The table records about 30,000 clones, 75% to 85% of them present only once. Germline values: CDR1 KGHSH, CDR2 LQKENI. CDR3 length: 14 amino acids. The ends were cut back, 3 bases at V and 5 bases at J, with 13 bases in the middle. This sample is part of a study of STAT5B mutations in CD4+ large granular lymphocyte leukemia. Control samples were healthy donors' buffy coats. General study points: Without HLA matching, higher CD4+ than CD8+ T-LGLL clonality could reflect small sample size.

The TCR comes from a human donor in good health. The chain recombines TRBV18 with TRBJ2-5; D call uncertain. Input material: CD4+ T cells from blood buffy coats. Here the CDR3 reads CASSPIGLQETQYF. The CDR3, as DNA: TGTGCCAGCTCACCGATTGGCCTACAGGAGACCCAGTACTTC.